The clone carrying this TCR beta chain was picked up one time. These data come from a study of cytomegalovirus exposure and HLA in healthy donors. V was cut by 3 bases and J by 6 bases, with 11 bases left in between. The germline V gene has CDR1 SGHVS and CDR2 FNYEAQ. The CDR3 has 14 amino acids. The table came from immunoSEQ multiplex PCR; TCRdb's copy has only in-frame clones and leaves some out. The sample consists of over 130,000 clones, more than 75% of them appearing once. The origin of this receptor is a man between 18 and 35 years old in good health and CMV-seropositive. This chain uses TRBV7-6 with TRBJ1-4; maybe TRBD1 (6 bases). Sequencing used PBMCs. Written as DNA, the CDR3 is TGTGCCAGCAGCTTCGGGGGGCCGTATGAAAAACTGTTTTTT. Its translation: CASSFGGPYEKLFF.